This paragraph reports one TCR beta chain. The antigen remains unidentified. Unique molecular identifiers were present in the TCR beta cDNA libraries. Roughly 500,000 cDNA molecules were obtained per 1 to 10 million input T cells. TCRdb reprocessed the PCR reads with MiXCR, giving one entry per CDR3 protein. The sample includes 800,000 to 950,000 distinct CDR3 sequences, about 50% of them seen just once. This record comes from a study of post-analysis software for immune sequencing data. Study findings and constraints: Significantly decreased normalized Chao1 diversity was recorded for multiple sclerosis patients relative to controls. Higher frequency in patients than in controls was seen for five TRBV segments, with TRBV5-6, TRBV5-1 and TRBV20-1 among them.

This CDR3 region has 15 residues. Trimming cost V 3 bases and J 0 bases, with 12 bases left between them. Germline values: CDR1 MGHDK, CDR2 SYGVNS. Specimen: blood. The gene calls are TRBV25-1 and TRBJ2-7, with TRBD2 as a possible D gene (5 bases). The source is a girl aged 10 to 17 with multiple sclerosis. The chain's CDR3 is CASSDPTRSSYEQYF. The DNA for the CDR3 is TGTGCCAGCAGTGACCCCACTAGGAGCTCCTACGAGCAGTACTTC.